This TCR beta chain was sequenced in a study of T cells after yellow fever vaccination (dated by TCRdb to the late 2010s). In the study overall: The SMART-Seq v4 Ultra Low Input RNA kit was used to prepare libraries from fractions with low cell numbers. Bulk TCR alpha and beta repertoires were sequenced longitudinally to track T-cell clones before and after primary and booster YFV17D yellow fever vaccination. Bulk PBMC replicates and cell subsets were isolated from blood drawn at multiple timepoints before and after both primary and secondary immunization. Two healthy male donors, one aged 18 to 29 and one aged 30 to 40 years, made up the cohort. Study-level results and caveats: A small share of clonotypes was detected in both CD4 and CD8 compartments, with the overlap likely arising from convergent recombination. Compared with the primary T-cell response, the secondary T-cell response was weaker but faster, peaking on day 5 rather than day 15. After the booster, most of the clones that had expanded following primary vaccination were detected again (about 95% of CD4 and around 88% of CD8), which suggests that memory was broadly maintained. FACS-sorted repertoires could contain abundant contaminating clonotypes from the bulk population, so computational filtering was required. Only two donors were included in the study, so the extent to which the findings can be generalized is limited.

According to the study, the label for this sample's treatment or condition signals: live attenuated yellow fever vaccine strain. A standard Ficoll-Paque protocol was used to isolate PBMCs from peripheral blood. Dynabeads CD4 and CD8 positive selection kits were used to isolate CD4 and CD8 T-cell fractions. RNA was extracted with TriZol from bulk PBMCs, CD4 and CD8 fractions, and dextramer-positive and dextramer-negative fractions. Turning to this clonotype: This clone's antigen is unknown. Base qualities are missing; no much larger clone stands one base away.

The instrument given in TCRdb is Illumina NovaSeq 6000. TCR cDNA was synthesized by 5'RACE template switching, through which a universal primer site and unique molecular identifiers were introduced. cDNA synthesis was primed from both the TCR alpha and TCR beta constant segments. Libraries were amplified in two PCR steps, with sample barcodes and sequencing adapters added in the second step. Sequencing of the libraries was done on either Illumina HiSeq 2500 (2x100 bp) or NovaSeq (2x150 bp). The original pipeline was this. MIGEC handled demultiplexing of reads and collapsing into UMI consensus sequences, while MiXCR performed V(D)J alignment. Using edgeR on replicate PBMC samples, clonotypes were called vaccine-responding if FDR was below 0.01 and the log2 fold change was above 5 up to day 15. Bulk clonotypes were assigned CD4 or CD8 identity according to which sequenced CD4 or CD8 repertoire held them at higher abundance. TCRdb reanalyzed the raw reads on its own, using fastp at Q25 for trimming and MiXCR for clone calling, and kept in-frame beta chains. Each entry merges the rows of one CDR3 protein and shows their most common DNA and genes. Clone size and V and J calls follow TCRdb, not the original study. Recorded for this sample are some 300,000 distinct CDR3 sequences; about 10% of them occurred a single time. The ten largest clones represent 3% to 4% of the sample.

Clipping removes 6 bases from V and 9 bases from J, with 10 as the unmatched junction base count. Including cysteine and phenylalanine, the CDR3 has 13 amino acids. Left in the record is the CDR3 DNA by itself, 39 bases read in frame from the first base. The rearranged segments are TRBV12-3 or TRBV12-4 and TRBJ1-1; 7 central bases correspond to TRBD1. The TCR comes from a man between 18 and 35 years old who received the YFV17D yellow fever vaccine. This specimen was CD4+ T cells sorted from PBMCs, taken 5 days after the yellow fever booster vaccination. The CDR3 sequence is CASSLNTGDKAFF. The DNA is as follows: TGTGCCAGCAGCCTAAATACAGGGGACAAAGCTTTCTTT.